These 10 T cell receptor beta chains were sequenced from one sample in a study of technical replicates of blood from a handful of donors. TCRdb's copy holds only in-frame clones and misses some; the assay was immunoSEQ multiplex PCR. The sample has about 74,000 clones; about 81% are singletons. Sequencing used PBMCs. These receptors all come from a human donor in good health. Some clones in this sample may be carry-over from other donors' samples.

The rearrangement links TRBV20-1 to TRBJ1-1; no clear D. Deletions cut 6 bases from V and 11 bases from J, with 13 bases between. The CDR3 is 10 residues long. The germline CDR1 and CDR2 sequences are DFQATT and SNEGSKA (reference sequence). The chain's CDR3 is CSALDLGAFF. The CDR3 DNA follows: TGCAGTGCCTTAGATCTCGGGGCTTTCTTT.

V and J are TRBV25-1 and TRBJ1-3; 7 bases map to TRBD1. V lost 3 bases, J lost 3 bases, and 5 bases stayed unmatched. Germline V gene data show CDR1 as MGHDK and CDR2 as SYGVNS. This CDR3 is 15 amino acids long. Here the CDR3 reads CASSEFGTDGNTIYF. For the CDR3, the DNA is TGTGCCAGCAGTGAGTTCGGGACAGATGGAAACACCATATATTTT.

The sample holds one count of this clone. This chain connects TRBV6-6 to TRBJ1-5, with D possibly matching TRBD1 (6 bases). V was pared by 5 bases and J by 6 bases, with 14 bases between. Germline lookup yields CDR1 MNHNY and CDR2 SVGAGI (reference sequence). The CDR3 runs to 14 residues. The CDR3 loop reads CASSRGNMPQPQHF. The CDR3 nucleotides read TGTGCCAGCAGTAGGGGGAACATGCCTCAGCCCCAGCATTTT.

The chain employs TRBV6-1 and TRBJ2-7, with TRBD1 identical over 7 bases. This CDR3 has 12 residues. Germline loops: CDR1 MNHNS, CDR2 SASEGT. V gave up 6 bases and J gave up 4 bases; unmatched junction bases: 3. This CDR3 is CASSPQGYEQYF. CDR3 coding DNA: TGTGCCAGCAGCCCACAGGGGTACGAGCAGTACTTC.

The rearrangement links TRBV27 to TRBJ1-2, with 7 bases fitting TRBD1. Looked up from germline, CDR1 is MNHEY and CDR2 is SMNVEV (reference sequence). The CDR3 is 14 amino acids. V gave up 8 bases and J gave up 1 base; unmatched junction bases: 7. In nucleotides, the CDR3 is TGTGCCAGCGGCGGGACAGCGAATAACTATGGCTACACCTTC. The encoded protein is CASGGTANNYGYTF.

The CDR3 DNA reads TGTGCCAGCAGCCCGCCCGGACAGGGTGACAGTTCACCCCTCCACTTT. Protein product: CASSPPGQGDSSPLHF. This chain links TRBV5-4 with TRBJ1-6; 8 bases match TRBD1. CDR1 is SGHNT and CDR2 is YYREEE in the germline V gene (reference sequence). The J segment lost 9 bases and the V segment lost 4 bases, leaving 12 bases of the junction unmatched. The CDR3 extends over 16 amino acids.

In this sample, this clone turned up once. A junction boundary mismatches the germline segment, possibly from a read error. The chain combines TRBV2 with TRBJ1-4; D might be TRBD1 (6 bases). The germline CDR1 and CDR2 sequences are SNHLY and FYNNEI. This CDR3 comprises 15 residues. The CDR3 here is CASTRLGTTNEKLFF. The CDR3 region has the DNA TGTGCCAGCACCAGACTCGGGACAACAAATGAAAAACTGTTTTTT.

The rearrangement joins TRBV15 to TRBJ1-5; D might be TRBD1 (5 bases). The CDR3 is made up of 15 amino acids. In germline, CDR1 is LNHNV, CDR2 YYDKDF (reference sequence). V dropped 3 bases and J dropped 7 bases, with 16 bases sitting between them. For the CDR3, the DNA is TGTGCCACCAGCAGGGAAACCAGGGAGGGGCAGCCCCAGCATTTT. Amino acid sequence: CATSRETREGQPQHF.

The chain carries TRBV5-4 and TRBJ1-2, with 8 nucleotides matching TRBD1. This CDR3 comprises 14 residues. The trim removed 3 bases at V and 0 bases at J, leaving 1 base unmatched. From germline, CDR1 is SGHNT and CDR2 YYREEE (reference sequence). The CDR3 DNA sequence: TGTGCCAGCAGCTGGACAGGGTCTAACTATGGCTACACCTTC. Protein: CASSWTGSNYGYTF.

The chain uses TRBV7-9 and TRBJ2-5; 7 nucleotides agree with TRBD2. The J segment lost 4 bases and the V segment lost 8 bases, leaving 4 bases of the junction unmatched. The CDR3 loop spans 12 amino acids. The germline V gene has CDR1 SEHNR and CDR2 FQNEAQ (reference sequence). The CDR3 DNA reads TGTGCCAGCGGGGGGGGGACAGAGACCCAGTACTTC. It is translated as CASGGGTETQYF.